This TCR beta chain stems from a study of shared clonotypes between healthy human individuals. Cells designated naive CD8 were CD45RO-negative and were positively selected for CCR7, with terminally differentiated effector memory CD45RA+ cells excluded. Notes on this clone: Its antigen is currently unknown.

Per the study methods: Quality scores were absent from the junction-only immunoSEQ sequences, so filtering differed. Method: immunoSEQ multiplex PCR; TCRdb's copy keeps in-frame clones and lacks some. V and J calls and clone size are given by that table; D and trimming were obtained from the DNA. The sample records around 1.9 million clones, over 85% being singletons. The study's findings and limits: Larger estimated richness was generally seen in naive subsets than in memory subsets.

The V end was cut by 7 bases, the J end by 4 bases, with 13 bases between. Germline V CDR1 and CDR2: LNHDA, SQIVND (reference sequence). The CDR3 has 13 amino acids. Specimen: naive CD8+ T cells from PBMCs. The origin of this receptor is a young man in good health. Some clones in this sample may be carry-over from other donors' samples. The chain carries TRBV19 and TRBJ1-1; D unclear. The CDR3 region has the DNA TGTGCCAGTAAGGACCCCCGGGTCACTGAAGCTTTCTTT. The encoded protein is CASKDPRVTEAFF.